This paragraph covers one T cell receptor (beta chain) sequence. TCRdb re-called the 5' RACE reads and gives one entry per CDR3 protein, without DNA. The clone table shows 160,000 or so distinct CDR3 sequences, with the ten largest holding around 20%. The V gene's germline CDR1 is MNHNS and CDR2 SASEGT. The CDR3 loop spans 14 amino acids. The data were obtained in a study of T cells expressing NK-cell markers. Across the study: HCMV serostatus: seven of eight sequenced donors positive, one negative.

The gene calls are TRBV6-1 and TRBJ2-1; the TRBD1 assignment by TCRdb is unverifiable without DNA. Specimen: blood T cells: a sorted CD56 or NKG2C T cell subset, CD4+ or CD8+ T cells, or bulk PBMC T cells (not recorded which). The sequence was collected from a woman aged 18-70 years in good health. This chain's CDR3 is CASSRQGAYNEQFF.